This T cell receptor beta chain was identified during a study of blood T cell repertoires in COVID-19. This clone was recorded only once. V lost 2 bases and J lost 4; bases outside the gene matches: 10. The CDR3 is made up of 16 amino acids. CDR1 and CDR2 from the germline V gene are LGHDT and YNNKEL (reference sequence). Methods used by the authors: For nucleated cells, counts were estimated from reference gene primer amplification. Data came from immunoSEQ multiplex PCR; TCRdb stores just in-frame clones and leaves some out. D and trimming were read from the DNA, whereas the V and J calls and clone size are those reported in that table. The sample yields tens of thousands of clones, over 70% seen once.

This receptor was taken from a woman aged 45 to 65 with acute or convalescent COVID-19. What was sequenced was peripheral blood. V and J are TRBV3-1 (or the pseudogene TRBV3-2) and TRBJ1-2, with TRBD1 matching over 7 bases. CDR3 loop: CASSQNVFRGSYGYTF. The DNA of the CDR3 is TGTGCCAGCAGCCAAAACGTCTTCAGGGGGAGCTATGGCTACACCTTC.